These 7 T cell receptor beta chains were all obtained from the same sample, sequenced in a study of T cell changes during pregnancy in multiple sclerosis. Repertoires were generated with immunoSEQ multiplex PCR, while TCRdb's copy carries only in-frame clones and drops some. The sample records approximately 49,000 clones, around 92% being singletons. Material: CD4+ T cells from peripheral blood mononuclear cells, obtained in the second trimester of pregnancy. These receptors were obtained from a female donor in good health, enrolled as a control in a pregnancy study.

The V call is TRBV28, the J call TRBJ1-1; 9 bases match TRBD1. The CDR3 is made up of 12 amino acids. Trimming took 5 bases from V and 7 from J; bases not matched to a gene: 2. Per germline, CDR1 MDHEN and CDR2 SYDVKM. CDR3 bases: TGTGCCAGCAGTGACAGGGGGATTGAAGCTTTCTTT. Translation gives CASSDRGIEAFF. The whole variable domain, remainder taken from reference TRBV28 and TRBJ1-1, is DVKVTQSSRYLVKRTGEKVFLECVQDMDHENMFWYRQDPGLGLRLIYFSYDVKMKEKGDIPEGYSVSREKKERFSLILESASTNQTSMYLCASSDRGIEAFFGQGTRLTVV.

The chain combines TRBV7-9 with TRBJ1-2, with TRBD1 matching over 9 bases. This CDR3 spans 16 amino acids. J gave up 5 bases and V 5 bases, and 12 bases lay outside the gene matches. CDR1 and CDR2 from the germline V gene are SEHNR and FQNEAQ (reference sequence). Here the CDR3 DNA reads TGTGCCAGCAGCAAAACTCCGTCGGACAGGGGTTATGGCTACACCTTC. It specifies CASSKTPSDRGYGYTF. Full variable domain (outside the CDR3, taken from reference TRBV7-9 and TRBJ1-2): DTGVSQNPRHKITKRGQNVTFRCDPISEHNRLYWYRQTLGQGPEFLTYFQNEAQLEKSRLLSDRFSAERPKGSFSTLEIQRTEQGDSAMYLCASSKTPSDRGYGYTFGSGTRLTVV.

The CDR3 here is CASSLHRAGGYSPLHF. The CDR3 coding sequence is TGTGCCAGCAGCCTCCATCGGGCCGGGGGATATTCACCCCTCCACTTT. The V call is TRBV14, the J call TRBJ1-6, with a weak D call TRBD1 (5 bases). The CDR3 totals 16 residues. Looked up from germline, CDR1 is SGHDN and CDR2 is FVKESK. Trimming shortened V by 4 bases and J by 8 bases, and 18 bases separated the two germline ends.

This chain uses TRBV28 with TRBJ1-3; D perhaps matches TRBD1 (5 bases). With 7 bases removed from V and 3 bases from J, the gap between germline ends came to 13 bases. Germline V CDR1 and CDR2: MDHEN, SYDVKM. This CDR3 comprises 14 residues. The CDR3 spells CASTYWGDGNTIYF. The CDR3 nucleotides read TGTGCCAGCACTTATTGGGGGGATGGAAACACCATATATTTT.

The gene calls are TRBV5-4 and TRBJ2-5, with D unresolved. Trimming took 0 bases from V and 5 from J, leaving 5 bases between them. Germline V gene data show CDR1 as SGHNT and CDR2 as YYREEE (reference sequence). CDR3 length: 12 amino acids. The CDR3 loop is CASSLDLETQYF. The DNA of the CDR3 is TGTGCCAGCAGCTTGGATCTGGAGACCCAGTACTTC.

The chain is built from TRBV5-1 and TRBJ2-2, with D perhaps TRBD1 (6 bases). The V gene's germline CDR1 is SGHRS and CDR2 YFSETQ. The CDR3 has 15 amino acids. V was shortened by 1 base and J by 7 bases, with 14 bases between the two germline ends. CDR3 DNA: TGCGCCAGCAGCTTGCGAGCAGGGGCAGGCGGGGAGCTGTTTTTT. Encoded protein: CASSLRAGAGGELFF. The entire variable domain, with the rest obtained from reference TRBV5-1 and TRBJ2-2, is as follows: KAGVTQTPRYLIKTRGQQVTLSCSPISGHRSVSWYQQTPGQGLQFLFEYFSETQRNKGNFPGRFSGRQFSNSRSEMNVSTLELGDSALYLCASSLRAGAGGELFFGEGSRLTVL.

The chain combines TRBV25-1 with TRBJ2-1; 11 nucleotides match TRBD2. CDR3 length: 16 amino acids. CDR1 and CDR2 (germline): MGHDK, SYGVNS. Germline trimming cut 5 bases from V and 7 bases from J; bases unmatched to any gene: 10. CDR3 nucleotide sequence: TGTGCCAGCAGTCCCCCGACTAGCGGGATAAATAATGAGCAGTTCTTC. This codes for CASSPPTSGINNEQFF.